This T cell receptor (beta chain) was captured by sequencing in a study of blood T cell repertoires in COVID-19. Overall study: There were acute and convalescent COVID-19 samples, and they came from the United States, Italy and Spain. T cells, B-cell-depleted T cells, or PBMCs provided the cDNA or gDNA that served as material.

Enrolled during active infection, Seattle patients were then followed longitudinally. Trimming took 5 bases from V and 7 from J, leaving 11 bases between them. The CDR3 extends over 13 amino acids. Per the germline V gene, CDR1 is MNHEY and CDR2 is SVGEGT. This clone was seen only once. Original analysis: Amplification from reference gene primers served as the basis for estimated nucleated cell counts. Method: immunoSEQ multiplex PCR; TCRdb's copy keeps in-frame clones and lacks some. The V and J calls and clone size come from that table; D and trimming were worked out from the DNA. The sample records 250,000 or so clones, around 90% being singletons.

This sequence joins TRBV6-2 or TRBV6-3 and TRBJ2-2; a weak D match, TRBD1 (6 bases). Sequencing was performed on peripheral blood. This receptor was taken from a man aged 25 to 40 with COVID-19, enrolled during active disease. The CDR3: CASSVTGIGELFF. The CDR3 nucleotides are TGTGCCAGCAGTGTAACAGGGATCGGGGAGCTGTTTTTT.